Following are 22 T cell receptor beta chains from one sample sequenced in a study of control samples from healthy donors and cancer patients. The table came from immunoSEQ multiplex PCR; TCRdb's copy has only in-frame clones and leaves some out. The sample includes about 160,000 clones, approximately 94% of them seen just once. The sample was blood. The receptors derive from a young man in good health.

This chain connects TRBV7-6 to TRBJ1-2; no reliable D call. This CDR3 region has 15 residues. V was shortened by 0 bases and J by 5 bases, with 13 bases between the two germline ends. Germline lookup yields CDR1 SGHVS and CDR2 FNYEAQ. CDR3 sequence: CASSLASDALYGYTF. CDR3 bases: TGTGCCAGCAGCTTAGCCAGCGACGCTTTATATGGCTACACCTTC.

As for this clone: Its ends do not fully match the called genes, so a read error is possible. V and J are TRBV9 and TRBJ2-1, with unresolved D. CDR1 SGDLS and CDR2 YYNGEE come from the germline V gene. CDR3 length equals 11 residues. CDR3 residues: CASSSHNEQFF. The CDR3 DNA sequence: TGTGCCAGCAGCTCCCACAATGAGCAGTTCTTC.

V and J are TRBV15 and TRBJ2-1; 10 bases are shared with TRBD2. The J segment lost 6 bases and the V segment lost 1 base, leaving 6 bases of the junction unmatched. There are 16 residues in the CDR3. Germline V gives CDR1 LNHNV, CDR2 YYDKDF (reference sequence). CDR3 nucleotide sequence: TGTGCCACCAGCAGAGCGACTAGCGGGCTCCGCAATGAGCAGTTCTTC. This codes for CATSRATSGLRNEQFF.

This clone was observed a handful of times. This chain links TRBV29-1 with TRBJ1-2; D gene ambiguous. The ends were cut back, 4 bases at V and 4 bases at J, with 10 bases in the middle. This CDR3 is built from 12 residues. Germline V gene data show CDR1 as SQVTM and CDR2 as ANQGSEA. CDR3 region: CSVVQASYGYTF. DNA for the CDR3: TGCAGCGTTGTGCAGGCTAGCTATGGCTACACCTTC.

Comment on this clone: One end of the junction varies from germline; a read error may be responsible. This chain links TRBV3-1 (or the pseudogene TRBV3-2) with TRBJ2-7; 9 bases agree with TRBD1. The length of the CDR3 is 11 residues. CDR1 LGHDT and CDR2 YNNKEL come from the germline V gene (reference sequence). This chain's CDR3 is CASSRGTGTNF. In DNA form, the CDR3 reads TGTGCCAGCAGTCGTGGGACAGGGACCAACTTC.

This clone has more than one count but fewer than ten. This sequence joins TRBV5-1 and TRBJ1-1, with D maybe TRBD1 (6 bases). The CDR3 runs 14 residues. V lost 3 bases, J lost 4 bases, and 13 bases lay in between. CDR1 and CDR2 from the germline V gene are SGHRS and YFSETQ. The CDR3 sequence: CASSSGGQLTEAFF. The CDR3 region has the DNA TGCGCCAGCAGCTCCGGCGGACAGCTCACTGAAGCTTTCTTT.

The CDR3 sequence: CASSQGGLEHNEQFF. CDR3 in DNA: TGCGCCAGCTCGCAGGGAGGGCTTGAGCACAATGAGCAGTTCTTC. The chain uses TRBV10-1 and TRBJ2-1, with TRBD2 matching over 7 bases. With 8 bases clipped from V and 5 bases from J, the junction kept 12 bases outside the gene matches. Germline CDR1 is WNHNN and CDR2 is SYGVQD (reference sequence). The CDR3 has 15 residues.

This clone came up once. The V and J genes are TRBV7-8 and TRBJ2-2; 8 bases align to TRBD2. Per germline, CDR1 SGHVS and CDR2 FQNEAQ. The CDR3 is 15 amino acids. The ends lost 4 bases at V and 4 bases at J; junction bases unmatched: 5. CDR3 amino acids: CASSSTGTSTGELFF. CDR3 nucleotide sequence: TGTGCCAGCAGCTCCACCGGGACTAGCACCGGGGAGCTGTTTTTT.

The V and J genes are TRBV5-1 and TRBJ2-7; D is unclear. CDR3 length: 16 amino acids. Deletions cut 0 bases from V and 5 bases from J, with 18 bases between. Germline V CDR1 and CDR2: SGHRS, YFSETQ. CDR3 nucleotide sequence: TGCGCCAGCAGCTTGGAATTCAAGGGAATGAGGAACGAGCAGTACTTC. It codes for CASSLEFKGMRNEQYF.

CDR3 sequence (DNA): TGCGCCAGCAGCTTGGTGGAAGGGGGCCATACGCAGTATTTT. This codes for CASSLVEGGHTQYF. V and J are TRBV5-1 and TRBJ2-3, with 7 bases aligning to TRBD1. J gave up 7 bases and V 0 bases, and 5 bases lay outside the gene matches. Germline V lookup: CDR1 SGHRS, CDR2 YFSETQ. There are 14 residues in the CDR3. Full variable domain (rest looked up from reference TRBV5-1 and TRBJ2-3): KAGVTQTPRYLIKTRGQQVTLSCSPISGHRSVSWYQQTPGQGLQFLFEYFSETQRNKGNFPGRFSGRQFSNSRSEMNVSTLELGDSALYLCASSLVEGGHTQYFGPGTRLTVL.

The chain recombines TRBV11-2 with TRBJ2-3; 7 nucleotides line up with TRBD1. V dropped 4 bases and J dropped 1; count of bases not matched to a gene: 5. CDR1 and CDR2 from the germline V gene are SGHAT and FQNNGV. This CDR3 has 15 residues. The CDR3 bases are TGTGCCAGCAGCTCAAGGGACAGACGCACAGATACGCAGTATTTT. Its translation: CASSSRDRRTDTQYF.

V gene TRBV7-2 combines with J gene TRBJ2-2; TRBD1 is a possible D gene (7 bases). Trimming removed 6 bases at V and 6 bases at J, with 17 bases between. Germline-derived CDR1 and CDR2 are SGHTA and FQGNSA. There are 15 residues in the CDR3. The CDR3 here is CASRPGGFGAGELFF. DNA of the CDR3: TGTGCCAGCAGACCAGGGGGGTTTGGGGCCGGGGAGCTGTTTTTT.

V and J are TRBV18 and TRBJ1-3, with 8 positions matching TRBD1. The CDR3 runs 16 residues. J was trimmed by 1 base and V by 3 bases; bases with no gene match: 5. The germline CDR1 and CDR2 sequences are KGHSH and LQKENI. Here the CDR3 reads CASSPQGAASGNTIYF. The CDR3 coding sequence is TGTGCCAGCTCACCTCAGGGGGCTGCTTCTGGAAACACCATATATTTT.

CDR3 in DNA: TGTGCCAGCAGTGGACAGAATCAGCCCCAGCATTTT. It codes for CASSGQNQPQHF. The rearrangement joins TRBV12-3 or TRBV12-4 to TRBJ1-5, with a tentative D call TRBD1 (6 bases). Trimming pared 5 bases from V and 4 bases from J, leaving 6 bases between. The CDR3 totals 12 residues.

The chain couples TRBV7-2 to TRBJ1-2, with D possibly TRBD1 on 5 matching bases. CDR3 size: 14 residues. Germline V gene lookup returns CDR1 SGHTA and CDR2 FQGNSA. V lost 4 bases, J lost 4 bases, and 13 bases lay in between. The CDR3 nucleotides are TGTGCCAGCAGCTCGCAGACAGAGAGCTATGGCTACACCTTC. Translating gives CASSSQTESYGYTF.

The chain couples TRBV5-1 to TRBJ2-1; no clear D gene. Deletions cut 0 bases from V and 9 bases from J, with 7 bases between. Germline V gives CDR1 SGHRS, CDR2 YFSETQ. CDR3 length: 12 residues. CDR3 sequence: CASSLERAEQFF. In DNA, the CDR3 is TGCGCCAGCAGCTTGGAAAGGGCTGAGCAGTTCTTC.

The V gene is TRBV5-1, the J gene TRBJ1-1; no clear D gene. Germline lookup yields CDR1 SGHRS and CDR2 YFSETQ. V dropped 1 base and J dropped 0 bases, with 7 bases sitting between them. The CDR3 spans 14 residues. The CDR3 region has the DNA TGCGCCAGCAGCTTGACACGTATGAACACTGAAGCTTTCTTT. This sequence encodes CASSLTRMNTEAFF.

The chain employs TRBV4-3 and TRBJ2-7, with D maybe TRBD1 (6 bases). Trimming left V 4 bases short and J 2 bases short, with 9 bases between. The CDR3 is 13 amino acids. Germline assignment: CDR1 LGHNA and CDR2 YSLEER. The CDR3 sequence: CASSRGQAYEQYF. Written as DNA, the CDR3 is TGCGCCAGCAGCCGGGGACAAGCCTACGAGCAGTACTTC.

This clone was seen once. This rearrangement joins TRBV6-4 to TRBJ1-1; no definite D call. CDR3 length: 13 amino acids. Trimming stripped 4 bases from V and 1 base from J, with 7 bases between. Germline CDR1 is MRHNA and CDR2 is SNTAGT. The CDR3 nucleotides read TGTGCCAGCAGTGTGTTTCCGAACACTGAAGCTTTCTTT. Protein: CASSVFPNTEAFF.

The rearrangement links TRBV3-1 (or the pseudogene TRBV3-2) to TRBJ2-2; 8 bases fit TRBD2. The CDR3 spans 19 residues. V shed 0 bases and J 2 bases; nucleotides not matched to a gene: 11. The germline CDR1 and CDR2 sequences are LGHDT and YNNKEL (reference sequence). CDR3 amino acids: CASSQERYAAGGNTGELFF. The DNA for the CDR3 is TGTGCCAGCAGCCAAGAAAGATATGCCGCGGGGGGAAACACCGGGGAGCTGTTTTTT.

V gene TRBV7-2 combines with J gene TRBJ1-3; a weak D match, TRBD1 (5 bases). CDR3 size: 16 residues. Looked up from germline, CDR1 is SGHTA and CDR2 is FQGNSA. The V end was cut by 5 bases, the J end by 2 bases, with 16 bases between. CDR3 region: CASSRQGSRPGNTIYF. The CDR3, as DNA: TGTGCCAGCAGCCGCCAGGGCTCTCGCCCTGGAAACACCATATATTTT. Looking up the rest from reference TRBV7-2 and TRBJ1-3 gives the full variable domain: GAGVSQSPSNKVTEKGKDVELRCDPISGHTALYWYRQSLGQGLEFLIYFQGNSAPDKSGLPSDRFSAERTGGSVSTLTIQRTQQEDSAVYLCASSRQGSRPGNTIYFGEGSWLTVV.

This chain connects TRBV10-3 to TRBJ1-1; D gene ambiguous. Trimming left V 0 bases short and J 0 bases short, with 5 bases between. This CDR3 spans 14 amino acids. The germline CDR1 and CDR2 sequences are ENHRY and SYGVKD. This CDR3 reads CAISESPMNTEAFF. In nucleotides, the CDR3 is TGTGCCATCAGTGAGTCCCCAATGAACACTGAAGCTTTCTTT.